Listed here are 17 T cell receptor beta chains from one sample, sequenced in a study of tumor-infiltrating lymphocytes in primary liver carcinoma. Reverse transcription of around 0.45 ug total RNA with a constant-region primer produced TCR beta cDNA. TCR beta libraries came from three nested multiplex PCR rounds using slightly modified ARM-PCR. Running 9 to 11 cycles apiece, the first two PCR rounds relied on TRBV1-TRBV30 forward primers together with a C-beta reverse primer. TCRdb fed the multiplex PCR reads into MiXCR, producing one record per CDR3 protein. The data show 20,000 to 25,000 distinct CDR3 sequences, around 80% seen once. Unsorted bulk tissue of roughly 20-34 mg yielded co-extracted RNA and DNA. Sequenced input: liver tumor tissue from sampling region 2. Indicated subset: tumor region T2, inferior pole. These receptors came from a woman in her 30s with primary liver carcinoma and hepatitis B virus infection.

A single count supports this clonotype. The V call is TRBV11-3, the J call TRBJ2-2; TRBD2 matches 16 bases. From germline, CDR1 is SGHNT and CDR2 YENEEA. V trimming: 2 bases; J trimming: 7 bases; junction bases outside the gene matches: 13. The length of the CDR3 is 20 residues. The CDR3 spells CASSLRGTSGRAGEGGELFF. Here the CDR3 DNA reads TGTGCCAGCAGCTTACGCGGGACTAGCGGGAGGGCCGGAGAGGGCGGGGAGCTGTTTTTT.

The rearrangement uses TRBV4-3 and TRBJ2-1; D gene uncertain. CDR1 is LGHNA and CDR2 is YSLEER in the germline V gene. CDR3 length: 16 amino acids. V was clipped by 10 bases and J by 0 bases, with 19 bases between them. CDR3 region: CANNQDVGSSYNEQFF. Here the CDR3 DNA reads TGCGCCAACAACCAAGATGTGGGAAGCTCCTACAATGAGCAGTTCTTC.

The genes are TRBV7-8 and TRBJ2-7; the D is unclear. Germline V gene data show CDR1 as SGHVS and CDR2 as FQNEAQ. Between the trimmed V and J ends, which lost 4 bases and 1 base, there was a span of 23 bases. This CDR3 region has 18 residues. The CDR3 DNA follows: TGTGCCAGCAGCTCGGGTCGCATTCGTACTATGAGTTCCTACGAGCAGTACTTC. It is translated as CASSSGRIRTMSSYEQYF.

This clonotype was picked up a small number of times. The gene calls are TRBV4-3 and TRBJ2-7; D unclear. Germline V gene lookup returns CDR1 LGHNA and CDR2 YSLEER. The germline V and J ends were trimmed by 9 bases and 2 bases, with 23 bases remaining between them. The CDR3 totals 16 residues. The CDR3 DNA reads TGCGCCAGTACCCAAGATATACACGGTCTCCCCTACGAGCAGTACTTC. It is translated as CASTQDIHGLPYEQYF.

The chain joins TRBV6-2 or TRBV6-3 to TRBJ2-7; 10 bases line up with TRBD2. The CDR3 covers 15 residues. V shed 5 bases, J shed 13 bases, and the junction held 17 bases outside the gene matches. Germline V lookup: CDR1 MNHEY, CDR2 SVGEGT. The CDR3 loop reads CASSQLAGGLYEHYF. In DNA, the CDR3 is TGTGCCAGCAGTCAATTAGCGGGAGGACTTTATGAACACTACTTC.

Note on this clonotype: The junction differs from germline at one of its ends, possibly a read error. This rearrangement joins TRBV12-3 or TRBV12-4 to TRBJ2-2; D is possibly TRBD2 (5 bases). The CDR3 covers 14 residues. Here the CDR3 DNA reads TGTACCACCAGCGAGTGCACAAGGGTCGGGGAACTGTTTTTT. Its protein is CTTSECTRVGELFF.

A remark on this clonotype: This may come from a read error, since a much larger clone is one base off. CDR3 nucleotides: TGTGACAGCAGCGTGACCACTAACACTGAAGCTTTCTTT. This encodes CDSSVTTNTEAFF. The V call is TRBV9, the J call TRBJ1-1; no reliable D call. CDR1 SGDLS and CDR2 YYNGEE come from the germline V gene. CDR3 length: 13 residues.

Concerning this clonotype: One junction end disagrees with the germline gene, perhaps due to a read error. The gene calls are TRBV28 and TRBJ2-2; weak D call: TRBD2 (5 bases). This CDR3 is built from 13 residues. The germline V gene encodes CDR1 MDHEN and CDR2 SYDVKM. CDR3 in DNA: TGTCCCAGCAGTTTGAGTGGGAGTGGGGAGCTGTTTTTT. Its translation is CPSSLSGSGELFF.

Points on this clonotype: A read error may account for a junction end that differs from germline. The V and J genes are TRBV28 and TRBJ2-7; D is tentatively TRBD1 or TRBD2 (5 bases each). Germline CDR1 MDHEN, CDR2 SYDVKM. This CDR3 is 12 amino acids long. Here the CDR3 DNA reads TGTGCCAGCAGTCTCGGGTTGGGGGAGCGGTACTTC. Amino acid sequence: CASSLGLGERYF.

This clonotype was seen just once. Given the absence of the conserved phenylalanine or tryptophan at the CDR3 end, a read error is likely. The limits of the CDR3 on the DNA are not certain, so only TCRdb's listed CDR3 is given. The genes are TRBV5-6 and TRBJ2-7; the table names TRBD1, a call not compared with the DNA. The CDR3 region is 12 residues in length, termini included. Germline V gene sequence: CDR1 SGHDT, CDR2 YYEEEE. CDR3 region: CASSLRGNEHYL.

Comment on this clonotype: An end of the junction does not agree with germline; a read error may underlie this. The genes are TRBV29-1 and TRBJ1-1; D remains unclear. Per germline, CDR1 SQVTM and CDR2 ANQGSEA. This CDR3 has 12 residues. The DNA for the CDR3 is TGTAGCGTCGAGACATGGAGCAGTGAAGCTTTCTTT. Its translation: CSVETWSSEAFF.

A remark on this clonotype: One junction end disagrees with the germline gene, perhaps due to a read error. In DNA, the CDR3 is TGTGCCAGCAGACTGAACCTTGACACCGGGGAGCTGTTATTT. This codes for CASRLNLDTGELLF. V is TRBV11-1 and J is TRBJ2-2, with D possibly matching TRBD2 (5 bases). Germline V gives CDR1 SGHAT, CDR2 FQDESV (reference sequence). The CDR3 is made up of 14 amino acids. Full variable domain (missing parts from reference TRBV11-1 and TRBJ2-2): EAEVAQSPRYKITEKSQAVAFWCDPISGHATLYWYRQILGQGPELLVQFQDESVVDDSQLPKDRFSAERLKGVDSTLKIQPAELGDSAMYLCASRLNLDTGELLFGEGSRLTVL.

Comment on this clonotype: Its ends do not fully match the called genes, so a read error is possible. The CDR3 sequence is CASNSSQGYAGELFF. DNA for the CDR3: TGCGCCAGCAATTCGAGTCAGGGATACGCCGGGGAGCTGTTTTTT. The V call is TRBV6-5, the J call TRBJ2-2; tentatively, D is TRBD1 (5 bases). CDR1 is MNHEY and CDR2 is SVGAGI in the germline V gene. The CDR3 is 15 amino acids.

As concerns this clonotype: A read error may account for a junction end that differs from germline. The V call is TRBV6-5, the J call TRBJ2-2, with TRBD1 identical over 8 bases. The CDR3 length is 15 residues. CDR1 MNHEY and CDR2 SVGAGI come from the germline V gene. CDR3 protein: CASSPRTGFTWELFF. Here the CDR3 DNA reads TGTGCCAGCAGTCCGCGGACAGGGTTCACATGGGAGTTGTTTTTT.

The table lists this clonotype with a count of one. The gene calls are TRBV28 and TRBJ2-1, with 9 bases that match TRBD1. CDR1 and CDR2 from the germline V gene are MDHEN and SYDVKM. This CDR3 has 17 residues. With 5 bases clipped from V and 7 bases from J, the junction kept 15 bases outside the gene matches. This chain's CDR3 is CASSQEQGAGRVNEQFF. The CDR3 DNA is TGTGCCAGCAGTCAAGAACAGGGGGCAGGGAGAGTGAATGAGCAGTTCTTC.

This clonotype was observed a single time. The junction departs from germline at one end; a sequencing error may be responsible. This chain uses TRBV6-5 with TRBJ2-7; D is unclear. The germline gives CDR1 MNHEY, CDR2 SVGAGI. CDR3 length: 11 amino acids. CDR3 sequence reads: CAISYGYGQYF. The DNA of the CDR3 is TGTGCCATCAGCTACGGATACGGGCAGTACTTC.

About this clonotype: The conserved final phenylalanine or tryptophan is absent from the CDR3, which likely points to a read error. V is TRBV4-1 and J is TRBJ2-1; D is unresolved. Germline CDR1 MGHRA, CDR2 YSYEKL. This CDR3 spans 18 amino acids. V lost 0 bases, J lost 2 bases, and 17 bases lay in between. As DNA, the CDR3 is TGCGCCAGCAGCCAAGAATGGGTCCCCAAGAGCCCCTACAATGAGCAGTTCTCC. Amino acid sequence: CASSQEWVPKSPYNEQFS.